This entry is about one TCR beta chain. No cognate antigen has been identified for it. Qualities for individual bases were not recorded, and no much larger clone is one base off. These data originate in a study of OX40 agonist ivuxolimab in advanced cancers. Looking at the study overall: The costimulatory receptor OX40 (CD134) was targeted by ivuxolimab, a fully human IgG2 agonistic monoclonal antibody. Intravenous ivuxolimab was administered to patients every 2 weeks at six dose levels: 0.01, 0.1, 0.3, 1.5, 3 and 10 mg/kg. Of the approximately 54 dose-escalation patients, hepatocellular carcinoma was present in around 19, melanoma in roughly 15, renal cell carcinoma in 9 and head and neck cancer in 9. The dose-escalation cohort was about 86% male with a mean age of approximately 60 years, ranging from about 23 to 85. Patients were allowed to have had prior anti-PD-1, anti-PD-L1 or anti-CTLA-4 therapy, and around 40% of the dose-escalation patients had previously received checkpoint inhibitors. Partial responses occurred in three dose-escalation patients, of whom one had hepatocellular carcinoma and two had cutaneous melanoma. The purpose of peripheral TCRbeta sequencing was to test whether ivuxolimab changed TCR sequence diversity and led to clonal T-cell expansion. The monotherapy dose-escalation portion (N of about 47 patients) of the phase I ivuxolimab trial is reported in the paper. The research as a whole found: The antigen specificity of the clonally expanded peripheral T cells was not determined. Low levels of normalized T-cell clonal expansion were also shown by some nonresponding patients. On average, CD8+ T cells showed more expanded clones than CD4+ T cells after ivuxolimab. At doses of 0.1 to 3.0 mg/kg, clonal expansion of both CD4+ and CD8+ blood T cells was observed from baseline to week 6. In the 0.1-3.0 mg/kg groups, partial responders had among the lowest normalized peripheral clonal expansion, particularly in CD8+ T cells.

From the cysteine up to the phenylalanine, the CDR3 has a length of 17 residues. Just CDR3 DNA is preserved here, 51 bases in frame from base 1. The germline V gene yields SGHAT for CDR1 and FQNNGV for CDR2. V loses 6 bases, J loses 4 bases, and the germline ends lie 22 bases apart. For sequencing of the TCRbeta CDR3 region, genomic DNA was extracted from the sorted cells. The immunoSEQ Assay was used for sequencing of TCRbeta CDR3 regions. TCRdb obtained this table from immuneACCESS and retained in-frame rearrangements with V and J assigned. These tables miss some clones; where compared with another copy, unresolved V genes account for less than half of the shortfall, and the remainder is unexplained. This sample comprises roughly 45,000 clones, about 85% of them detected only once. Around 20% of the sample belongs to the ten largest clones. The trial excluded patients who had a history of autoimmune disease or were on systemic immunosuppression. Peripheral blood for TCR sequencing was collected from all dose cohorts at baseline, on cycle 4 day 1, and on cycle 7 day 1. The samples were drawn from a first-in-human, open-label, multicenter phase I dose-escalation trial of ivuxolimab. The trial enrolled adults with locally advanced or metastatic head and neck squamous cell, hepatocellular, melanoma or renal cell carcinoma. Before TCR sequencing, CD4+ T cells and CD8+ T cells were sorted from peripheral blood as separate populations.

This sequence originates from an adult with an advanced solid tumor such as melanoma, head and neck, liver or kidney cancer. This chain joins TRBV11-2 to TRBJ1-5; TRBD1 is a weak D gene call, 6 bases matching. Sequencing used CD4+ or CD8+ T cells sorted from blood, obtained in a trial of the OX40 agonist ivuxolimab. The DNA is TGTGCCAGCAGTCTTAGCGCCCGCAGGGGTAGTAATCAGCCCCAGCATTTT. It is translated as CASSLSARRGSNQPQHF.